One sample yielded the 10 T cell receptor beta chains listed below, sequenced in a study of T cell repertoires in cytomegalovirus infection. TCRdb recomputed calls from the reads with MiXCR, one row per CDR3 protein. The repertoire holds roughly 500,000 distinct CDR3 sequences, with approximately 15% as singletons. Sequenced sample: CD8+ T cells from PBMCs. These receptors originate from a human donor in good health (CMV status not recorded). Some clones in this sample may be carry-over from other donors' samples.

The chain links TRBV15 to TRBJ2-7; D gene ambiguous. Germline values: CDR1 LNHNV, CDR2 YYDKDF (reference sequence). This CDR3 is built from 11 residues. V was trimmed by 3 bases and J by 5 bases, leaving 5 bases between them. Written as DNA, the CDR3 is TGTGCCACCAGCAGTAAGGACGAGCAGTACTTC. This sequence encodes CATSSKDEQYF.

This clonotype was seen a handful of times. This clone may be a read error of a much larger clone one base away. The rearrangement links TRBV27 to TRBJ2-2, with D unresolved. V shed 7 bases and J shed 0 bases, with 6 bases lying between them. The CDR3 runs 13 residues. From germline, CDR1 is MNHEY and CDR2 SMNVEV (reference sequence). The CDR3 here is CASTPANTGELFF. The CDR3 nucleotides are TGTGCCAGCACCCCCGCGAACACCGGGGAGCTGTTTTTT.

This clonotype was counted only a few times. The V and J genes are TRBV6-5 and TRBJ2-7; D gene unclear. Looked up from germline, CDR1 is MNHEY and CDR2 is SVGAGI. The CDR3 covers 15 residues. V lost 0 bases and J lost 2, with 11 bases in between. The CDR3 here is CASSYSGPQPYEQYF. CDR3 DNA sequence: TGTGCCAGCAGTTACTCCGGTCCGCAACCCTACGAGCAGTACTTC.

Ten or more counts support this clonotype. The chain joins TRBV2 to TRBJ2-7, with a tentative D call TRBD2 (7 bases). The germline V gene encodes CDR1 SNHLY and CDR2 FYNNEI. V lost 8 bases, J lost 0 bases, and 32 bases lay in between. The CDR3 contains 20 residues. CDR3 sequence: CASAGPAGAGGPETSYEQYF. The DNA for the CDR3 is TGTGCCAGCGCAGGTCCCGCGGGGGCCGGAGGGCCAGAAACCTCCTACGAGCAGTACTTC.

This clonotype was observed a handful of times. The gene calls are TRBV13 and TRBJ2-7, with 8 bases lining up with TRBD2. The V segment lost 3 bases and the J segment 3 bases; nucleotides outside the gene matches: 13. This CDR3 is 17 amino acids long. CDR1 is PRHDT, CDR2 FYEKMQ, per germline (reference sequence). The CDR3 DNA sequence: TGTGCCAGCAGCTTTCGTCGAGTGCCTAGCGGGCACTACGAGCAGTACTTC. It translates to CASSFRRVPSGHYEQYF. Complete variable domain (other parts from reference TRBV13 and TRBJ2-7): AAGVIQSPRHLIKEKRETATLKCYPIPRHDTVYWYQQGPGQDPQFLISFYEKMQSDKGSIPDRFSAQQFSDYHSELNMSSLELGDSALYFCASSFRRVPSGHYEQYFGPGTRLTVT.

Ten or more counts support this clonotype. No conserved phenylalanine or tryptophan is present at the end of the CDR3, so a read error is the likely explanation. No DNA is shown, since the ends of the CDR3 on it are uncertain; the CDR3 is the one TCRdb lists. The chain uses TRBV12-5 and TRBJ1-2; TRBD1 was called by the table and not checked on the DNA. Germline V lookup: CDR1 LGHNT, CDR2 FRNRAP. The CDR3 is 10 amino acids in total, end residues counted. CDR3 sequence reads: CASGDGTVLL.

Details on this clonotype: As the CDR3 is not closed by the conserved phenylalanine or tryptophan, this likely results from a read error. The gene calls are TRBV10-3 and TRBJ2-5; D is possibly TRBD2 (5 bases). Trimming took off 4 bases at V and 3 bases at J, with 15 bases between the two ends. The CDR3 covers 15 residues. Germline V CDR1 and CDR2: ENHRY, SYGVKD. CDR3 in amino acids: CAISGADYWEETQYL. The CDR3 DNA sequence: TGTGCCATCAGTGGGGCCGACTATTGGGAAGAGACCCAGTACTTA.

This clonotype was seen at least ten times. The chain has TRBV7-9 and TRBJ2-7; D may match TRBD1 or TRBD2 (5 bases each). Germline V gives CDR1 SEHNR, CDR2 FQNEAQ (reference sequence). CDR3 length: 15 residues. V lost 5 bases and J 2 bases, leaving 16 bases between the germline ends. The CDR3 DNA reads TGTGCCAGCAGCCGTACCGGGACCGCCACCTACGAGCAGTACTTC. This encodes CASSRTGTATYEQYF. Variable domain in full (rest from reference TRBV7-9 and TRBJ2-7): DTGVSQNPRHKITKRGQNVTFRCDPISEHNRLYWYRQTLGQGPEFLTYFQNEAQLEKSRLLSDRFSAERPKGSFSTLEIQRTEQGDSAMYLCASSRTGTATYEQYFGPGTRLTVT.

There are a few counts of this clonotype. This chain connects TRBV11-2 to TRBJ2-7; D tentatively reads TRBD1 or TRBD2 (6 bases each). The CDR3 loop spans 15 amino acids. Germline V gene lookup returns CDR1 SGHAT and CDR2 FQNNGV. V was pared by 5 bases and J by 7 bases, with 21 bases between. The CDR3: CASSPGGGIREEQYF. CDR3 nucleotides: TGTGCCAGCAGCCCCGGAGGGGGAATCAGAGAAGAGCAGTACTTC.

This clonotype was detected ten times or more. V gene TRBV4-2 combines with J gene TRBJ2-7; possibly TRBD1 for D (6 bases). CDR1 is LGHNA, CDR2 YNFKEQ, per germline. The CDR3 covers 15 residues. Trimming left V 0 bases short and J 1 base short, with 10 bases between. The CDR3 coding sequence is TGTGCCAGCAGCCAAGAGTGGGGGCAGTCCTACGAGCAGTACTTC. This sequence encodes CASSQEWGQSYEQYF.